There are many counts of the clone carrying this T cell receptor beta chain. As yet, its antigen is unknown. The data stem from a study of T cells in Graves' hyperthyroidism and ophthalmopathy. General observations from the study: The majority of expanded thyroid clonotypes above 0.001 also appeared in blood.

With 5 bases clipped from V and 5 bases from J, the junction kept 9 bases outside the gene matches. Germline assignment: CDR1 SEHNR and CDR2 FQNEAQ (reference sequence). The CDR3 sequence is 15 residues long. What was amplified from RNA transcripts were TCR beta CDR3 regions. When the TCR CDR3 underwent first-round RT-PCR, the HTBI primer set was used. TCRdb called the multiplex PCR reads again in MiXCR, with one record for every CDR3 protein. This table holds fewer than 500,000 distinct CDR3 sequences, roughly 14% found once. The receptor's source is a man between 18 and 29 years old with Graves' ophthalmopathy. The genes are TRBV7-9 and TRBJ2-5; 9 positions agree with TRBD1. The material sequenced was blood. The CDR3, as DNA: TGTGCCAGCAGCCTAGGCGGACAGGGGTGGGAGACCCAGTACTTC. Protein product: CASSLGGQGWETQYF.